This T cell receptor (beta chain) was observed in a study of OX40 agonist ivuxolimab in advanced cancers. About the investigation overall: The costimulatory receptor OX40 (CD134) was targeted by ivuxolimab, a fully human IgG2 agonistic monoclonal antibody. The paper covers the monotherapy dose-escalation part of the phase I ivuxolimab trial, which included N of about 56 patients. In the dose-escalation cohort, approximately 80% of patients were male, and the mean age was roughly 56 years with a range of roughly 23 to 79. The point of sequencing TCRbeta in the periphery was to test whether ivuxolimab changed TCR sequence diversity and drove clonal T-cell expansion. Intravenous ivuxolimab was administered to patients every 2 weeks at six dose levels: 0.01, 0.1, 0.3, 1.5, 3 and 10 mg/kg. Of the approximately 50 dose-escalation patients, hepatocellular carcinoma was present in around 19, melanoma in approximately 15, renal cell carcinoma in 9 and head and neck cancer in 9. Patients were allowed to have had prior anti-PD-1, anti-PD-L1 or anti-CTLA-4 therapy, and 40% of the dose-escalation patients had been treated with checkpoint inhibitors. Partial responses occurred in three dose-escalation patients: two with cutaneous melanoma and one with hepatocellular carcinoma. Findings and caveats that apply to the study as a whole: Clonal expansion of both CD4+ and CD8+ blood T cells was observed from baseline to week 6 at doses 0.1 to 3.0 mg/kg. After ivuxolimab, more expanded clones were found on average in CD8+ T cells than in CD4+ T cells. In the 0.1-3.0 mg/kg groups, partial responders were among the patients with the lowest normalized peripheral clonal expansion, particularly in CD8+ T cells. The antigen specificity of the clonally expanded peripheral T cells was not determined. Low levels of normalized T-cell clonal expansion were also seen in some patients who did not respond.

Comment on this clone: Its antigen is still unknown. No much larger clonotype is one base removed from it; base qualities were not supplied.

Genomic DNA was isolated from the sorted cells so that the TCRbeta CDR3 region could be sequenced. The immunoSEQ Assay was used to sequence the TCRbeta CDR3 regions. In its TCRdb copy, this immuneACCESS table keeps in-frame sequences only and misses some clones. Where compared with another copy, unresolved V genes explain less than half of these, and the others have no known cause. The sample has 20,000 to 30,000 clones on record, around 80% of them singletons. The top ten clonotypes cover under 9% of the sample. Patients with autoimmune disease history or receiving systemic immunosuppression were excluded from the trial. In every dose cohort, peripheral blood was drawn for TCR sequencing at baseline, cycle 4 day 1, and cycle 7 day 1. The samples were drawn from a first-in-human, open-label, multicenter phase I dose-escalation trial of ivuxolimab. Adults with locally advanced or metastatic melanoma, renal cell carcinoma, hepatocellular carcinoma or head and neck squamous cell carcinoma were enrolled in the trial. CD4+ and CD8+ T cells were sorted separately from peripheral blood before TCR sequencing.

This material consisted of CD4+ or CD8+ T cells sorted from blood, taken in a trial of the OX40 agonist ivuxolimab. The sequence was obtained from an adult with an advanced solid tumor such as melanoma, head and neck, liver or kidney cancer.

In nucleotide form, the sequence is TGCGCCAGCAGCCAAGATCCAGGGTACACTGAAGCTTTCTTT. It is translated as CASSQDPGYTEAFF. The V gene is TRBV4-3 and the J gene is TRBJ1-1; TRBD1 is a possible D gene, resting on 5 matching bases. V loses 0 bases of germline sequence and J loses 3 bases, and the interval between the two ends is 8 bases. CDR1 and CDR2 are drawn from the germline V gene: LGHNA, YSLEER. The CDR3 measures 14 amino acids from cysteine to phenylalanine. The retained sequence is limited to the CDR3, 42 bases, with the frame set at the first base.